This T cell receptor beta chain originates from a study of a mutant IDH1 vaccine in newly diagnosed glioma. Whole-study context: Treated individuals were approximately 60% male and about 38% female, averaging approximately 40 years of age. Earlier therapy was either radiotherapy, temozolomide, or both, and most got both. Study-wide results and caveats: Most patients, 85% to 95%, showed vaccine-induced immune responses.

The time point is: baseline, week 1 (first vaccination visit). Specified treatment: pre-vaccination baseline after standard-of-care therapy. New WHO grade 3 or 4 IDH1-mutant, ATRX-lost astrocytomas were present in all donors. Measured with immunoSEQ multiplex PCR; TCRdb has only the in-frame clones, and not every one. This table has tens of thousands of clones, around 82% appearing once. The CDR3 spans 15 residues. The V end lost 5 bases, the J end lost 3 bases, and 16 bases lay between the germline ends. Germline V CDR1 and CDR2: SEHNR, FQNEAQ (reference sequence). Notes on this clone: Antigen unknown.

This sequence was found in a woman aged 18-29 years with glioma. Some clones in this sample may be carry-over from other donors' samples. This specimen was peripheral blood mononuclear cells (PBMCs), taken from a glioma patient treated with radiotherapy, temozolomide or both. The chain joins TRBV7-9 to TRBJ1-2, with D maybe TRBD1 (6 bases). CDR3 in DNA: TGTGCCAGCAGCCCCGAAACACAGGGACACTATGGCTACACCTTC. Translating it yields CASSPETQGHYGYTF.